A selection of T cell receptor beta chains follows, all from one sample in a study of control samples from healthy donors and cancer patients. Measured with immunoSEQ multiplex PCR; TCRdb has only the in-frame clones, and not every one. In the table there are 150,000 or so clones, roughly 93% of which are singletons. The sample comprised blood. The source is a young man in good health. Each CDR3 is given with its conserved first and last residue. D genes are given only for firm matches. Clone size is not always given. Where it is, it says once, few, many or a class for expanded clones.

J gene,CDR3 length,D gene,clone size,V gene,CDR3 DNA,CDR3 protein
TRBJ2-2,12,.,.,TRBV5-6,TGTGCCAGCAGCTTGTCGCGGACTGAGCTGTTTTTT,CASSLSRTELFF
TRBJ2-7,15,TRBD2,.,TRBV9,TGTGCCAGCAGCCCATCCGGGACTAGCGGCGGGGAGCAGTACTTC,CASSPSGTSGGEQYF
TRBJ2-7,13,.,once,TRBV7-9,TGTGCCAGCAGCTTCGGATCCAGCTACGAGCAGTACTTC,CASSFGSSYEQYF
TRBJ2-3,16,TRBD2,.,TRBV7-8,TGTGCCAGCAGCTTAGCTACTAGCGGGAGGGCCGGCACGCAGTATTTT,CASSLATSGRAGTQYF
TRBJ1-1,17,TRBD1,.,TRBV7-6,TGTGCCAGCAGCTTAGGGACAGGACTCCCCCAGGGGACTGGAGCTTTCTTT,CASSLGTGLPQGTGAFF
TRBJ2-7,14,.,.,TRBV7-2,TGTGCCAGCAGCAACCCGGGACGACCCTACGAGCAGTACTTC,CASSNPGRPYEQYF
TRBJ1-6,16,.,.,TRBV27,TGTGCCAGCAGTTTATCTGTTCAGGGTTATAATTCACCCCTCCACTTT,CASSLSVQGYNSPLHF
TRBJ1-1,11,.,once,TRBV12-3/TRBV12-4,TGTGCCAGCAATGGGGGAGGTGAAGCTTTCTTT,CASNGGGEAFF
TRBJ2-1,17,.,.,TRBV11-2,TGTGCCAGCAGCTTCGAGGGTGAGGTCCTCTCCTACAATGAGCAGTTCTTC,CASSFEGEVLSYNEQFF
TRBJ1-2,14,TRBD1,.,TRBV6-5,TGTGCCAGCAGCCGGGGTGGACAGGGGGAGGGCTACACCTTC,CASSRGGQGEGYTF
TRBJ2-5,14,.,.,TRBV7-6,TGTGCCAGCAGCTTAATTGCGTCGGGAAGGACCCAGTACTTC,CASSLIASGRTQYF
TRBJ2-2,19,TRBD2,.,TRBV5-1,TGCGCCAGCAGCTTGGAACCCAGACTAGCGGGAGTGGGCACCGGGGAGCTGTTTTTT,CASSLEPRLAGVGTGELFF
TRBJ1-5,16,.,.,TRBV6-6,TGTGCCAGCAGTTACATTCCGGGGACCAGCAATCAGCCCCAGCATTTT,CASSYIPGTSNQPQHF
TRBJ2-4,13,.,.,TRBV6-1,TGTGCCAGCAGTGATTGGTATGAAAACATTCAGTACTTC,CASSDWYENIQYF
TRBJ1-5,17,.,.,TRBV21-1,TGTGCCAGCAGCTCAAACCGGGACAGGGAGGACAATCAGCCCCAGCATTTT,CASSSNRDREDNQPQHF
TRBJ1-4,14,.,once,TRBV20-1,TGCAGTGCTAGTGCAGGATCGTTAAGTGAAAAACTGTTTTTT,CSASAGSLSEKLFF
TRBJ2-2,16,.,once,TRBV7-6,TGTGCCAGCAGCTCCCAGGGCAATACGAACACCGGGGAGCTGTTTTTT,CASSSQGNTNTGELFF
TRBJ1-1,13,.,.,TRBV6-1,TGTGCCAGCAATGAAGGGCTGAACACTGAAGCTTTCTTT,CASNEGLNTEAFF
TRBJ2-3,18,TRBD1,.,TRBV7-9,TGTGCCAGCAGCCCACTAGGGAGACAGGGAAAAGTCACAGATACGCAGTATTTT,CASSPLGRQGKVTDTQYF
TRBJ2-7,16,TRBD2,.,TRBV30,TGTGCCTGGAGTGTACGTTTCGGGACTAGCGGTCGGGAGCAGTACTTC,CAWSVRFGTSGREQYF
TRBJ1-2,17,.,.,TRBV2,TGTGCCAGCACCCTTACGGCCGGGGGATCACGGAACTATGGCTACACCTTC,CASTLTAGGSRNYGYTF
TRBJ1-3,14,.,.,TRBV29-1,TGCAGCGTTAGGGGACTTTCCCCTGGAAACACCATATATTTT,CSVRGLSPGNTIYF
TRBJ2-4,17,TRBD1,.,TRBV29-1,TGCAGCTTCGGGGGACAGGGCTGGTTGGAGGCCAAAAACATTCAGTACTTC,CSFGGQGWLEAKNIQYF
TRBJ2-1,13,TRBD1,.,TRBV30,TGTGCCTGGAGTAGACAGGGGCGCGGAGAGCAGTTCTTC,CAWSRQGRGEQFF
TRBJ2-2,15,.,.,TRBV7-8,TGTGCCAGCAGCCGAGATAGAATGAACACCGGGGAGCTGTTTTTT,CASSRDRMNTGELFF
TRBJ2-6,15,.,once,TRBV11-3,TGTGCCACGGATCGCCATTTCTTAGGGGCCAACGTCCTGACTTTC,CATDRHFLGANVLTF
TRBJ1-2,15,TRBD1,.,TRBV4-1,TGCGCCAGCAGCCAAGGGACAGGGACCCCCTATGGCTACACCTTC,CASSQGTGTPYGYTF
TRBJ2-1,17,TRBD1,.,TRBV7-8,TGTGCCAGCAGCTTACCATCCGACAGGGGCTACTTTAATGAGCAGTTCTTC,CASSLPSDRGYFNEQFF
TRBJ1-2,14,TRBD1,.,TRBV13,TGTGCCAGCAGCTCCGGGACAGTTCTTCTCGGCTACACCTTC,CASSSGTVLLGYTF
TRBJ2-7,15,TRBD1,.,TRBV4-3,TGCGCCAGCAGCCAAGATTTGAGCGGGGACAGGGCGGAGTACTTC,CASSQDLSGDRAEYF
TRBJ1-4,15,.,.,TRBV15,TGTGCCACCAGCAGAAGGACTGGCGGGAATGAAAAACTGTTTTTT,CATSRRTGGNEKLFF
TRBJ2-1,18,TRBD2,.,TRBV7-7,TGTGCTAGCAGCTTAGCGCCCAGCGGGAGGTGGACCTACAATGAGCAGTTCTTC,CASSLAPSGRWTYNEQFF
TRBJ1-4,16,.,.,TRBV25-1,TGTGCCAGCAGTGAAACTACAGCAACTTTTAATGAAAAACTGTTTTTT,CASSETTATFNEKLFF
TRBJ1-2,14,TRBD1,.,TRBV29-1,TGCAGCGTTGAAGAATCCGGACAGGGGATTGGCTACACCTTC,CSVEESGQGIGYTF
TRBJ2-7,17,.,.,TRBV5-1,TGCGCCAGCAGCCATGGACGGACCGAGTATTATGCCTACGAGCAGTACTTC,CASSHGRTEYYAYEQYF
TRBJ2-1,15,TRBD2,once,TRBV7-9,TGTGCCAGCAGCACACTAGCGGAAAAATACAATGAGCAGTTCTTC,CASSTLAEKYNEQFF
TRBJ1-4,17,.,.,TRBV7-9,TGTGCCAGCAGCTTAGAGCTGGGCGGGGGGTCTAATGAAAAACTGTTTTTT,CASSLELGGGSNEKLFF
TRBJ1-5,16,.,.,TRBV28,TGTGCCAGCAGTTCCAATCTACAGGGTTCGCGCCAGCCCCAGCATTTT,CASSSNLQGSRQPQHF
TRBJ1-1,13,.,.,TRBV7-9,TGTGCCAGCAGCTGGGAAGTAGATACAGAAGCTTTCTTT,CASSWEVDTEAFF
TRBJ2-3,21,TRBD2,.,TRBV7-2,TGTGCCAGCAGCTTAGCGAAGTGGGTCGCTAGCGGGGGGGGTAGCACAGATACGCAGTATTTT,CASSLAKWVASGGGSTDTQYF
TRBJ1-1,13,.,.,TRBV7-9,TGTGCCAGCAGCTTAGGCGGGGGCACCGAAGCTTTCTTT,CASSLGGGTEAFF
TRBJ2-1,14,TRBD2,.,TRBV6-5,TGTGCCAGCAGTTATAGCGGGTACAACAATGAGCAGTTCTTC,CASSYSGYNNEQFF
TRBJ2-6,14,.,once,TRBV5-1,TGCGCCAGCAGCTCTACCGGAGGGGCCAACGTCCTGACTTTC,CASSSTGGANVLTF
TRBJ2-5,12,.,once,TRBV21-1,TGTGCCAGCAGCCTCGGGGAGGAGACCCAGTACTTC,CASSLGEETQYF
TRBJ2-4,14,.,.,TRBV6-1,TGTGCCAGCAGCCCCAGGGGAGCCAAAAACATTCAGTACTTC,CASSPRGAKNIQYF
TRBJ2-1,15,.,.,TRBV5-1,TGCGCCAGCAGCCTTCAATCCCGAGGCCACAATGAGCAGTTCTTC,CASSLQSRGHNEQFF
TRBJ1-3,14,.,once,TRBV7-9,TGTGCCAGCAGTCGACCAGGGTCTGGAAACACCATATATTTT,CASSRPGSGNTIYF
TRBJ1-3,16,.,.,TRBV4-2,TGTGCCAGCAGCCAAGATGGCCAGGGAGAACGGGACACCATATATTTT,CASSQDGQGERDTIYF
TRBJ2-1,16,TRBD2,.,TRBV11-3,TGTGCCAGCAGCTTAGTAAGTAGCGGGGGATACAATGAGCAGTTCTTC,CASSLVSSGGYNEQFF
TRBJ1-2,14,.,.,TRBV6-6,TGTGCCAGCAGTTCTCGGACCGGAGTTCCTGGCTACACCTTC,CASSSRTGVPGYTF
TRBJ2-3,15,.,.,TRBV3-1/TRBV3-2,TGTGCCAGCAGCCAAGACTGGCGGTCCACAGATACGCAGTATTTT,CASSQDWRSTDTQYF
TRBJ2-1,12,.,once,TRBV4-2,TGTGCCAGCAGCCAAGTCGGAGCGGAGCAGTTCTTC,CASSQVGAEQFF
TRBJ2-1,16,TRBD2,.,TRBV7-8,TGTGCCAGCAGCTTCCTATGGACTAGAGTCAACAATGAGCAGTTCTTC,CASSFLWTRVNNEQFF
TRBJ2-1,12,.,.,TRBV9,TGTGCCAGCAGCGGGTGGCGGAATGAGCAGTTCTTC,CASSGWRNEQFF
TRBJ1-2,14,TRBD1,.,TRBV13,TGTGCCAGCAGCCTCAGGACAGGAATCTATGGCTACACCTTC,CASSLRTGIYGYTF
TRBJ2-3,15,TRBD1,.,TRBV7-9,TGTGCCAGCAGCTCATTCGGGACAGGGGAGAATACGCAGTATTTT,CASSSFGTGENTQYF
TRBJ2-7,15,.,.,TRBV3-1/TRBV3-2,TGTGCCAGCAGCCAACCTCGGGACGGAATCTACGAGCAGTACTTC,CASSQPRDGIYEQYF
TRBJ2-1,13,TRBD2,.,TRBV27,TGTGCCAGCAGTTTTTTTGCGGGGGATGAGCAGTTCTTC,CASSFFAGDEQFF